These 26 T cell receptor beta chains originate from one sample sequenced in a study of siplizumab effects on memory and regulatory T cells. Libraries were prepared by immunoSEQ multiplex PCR; TCRdb keeps only in-frame clonotypes and omits some of them. There are over 100,000 clones in the sample; 93% occur only once, and roughly 0.16% lies in the top ten. The sequencing input was non-Treg CD4+ T cells sorted from blood. All receptors derive from a human donor in good health.

About this clone: This same CDR3 is encoded by further DNA sequences in the sample. This chain uses TRBV20-1 with TRBJ2-7; maybe TRBD2 (5 bases). The V gene lost 6 bases and the J gene lost 5 bases, with 8 bases spanning the gap. The CDR3 totals 10 residues. The V gene's germline CDR1 is DFQATT and CDR2 SNEGSKA (reference sequence). The CDR3 is CSAWGDEQYF. DNA for the CDR3: TGCAGTGCATGGGGAGACGAGCAGTACTTC.

The V gene is TRBV19, the J gene TRBJ1-5, with D possibly TRBD1 on 5 matching bases. This CDR3 is built from 15 residues. Germline CDR1 is LNHDA and CDR2 is SQIVND (reference sequence). The V gene lost 4 bases and the J gene lost 4 bases, with 14 bases spanning the gap. Here the CDR3 reads CASSNTGYLNQPQHF. The CDR3 region has the DNA TGTGCCAGTAGTAATACAGGTTACCTTAATCAGCCCCAGCATTTT. Complete variable domain (other parts from reference TRBV19 and TRBJ1-5): DGGITQSPKYLFRKEGQNVTLSCEQNLNHDAMYWYRQDPGQGLRLIYYSQIVNDFQKGDIAEGYSVSREKKESFPLTVTSAQKNPTAFYLCASSNTGYLNQPQHFGDGTRLSIL.

The rearrangement links TRBV20-1 to TRBJ1-2; D is ambiguous. CDR3 size: 10 residues. Germline V gives CDR1 DFQATT, CDR2 SNEGSKA (reference sequence). V lost 7 bases and J 8 bases, leaving 11 bases between the germline ends. The CDR3 reads CSVLMGGYTF. The CDR3 DNA reads TGCAGTGTTCTAATGGGGGGCTACACCTTC.

V is TRBV7-9 and J is TRBJ1-4; 7 positions match TRBD1. J lost 5 bases, V lost 3 bases, and 6 bases had no gene match. The CDR3 length is 15 residues. In germline, CDR1 is SEHNR, CDR2 FQNEAQ (reference sequence). In nucleotides, the CDR3 is TGTGCCAGCAGCTTGGGGGACAGCCAGAATGAAAAACTGTTTTTT. Protein sequence: CASSLGDSQNEKLFF.

The J gene is TRBJ1-1, the V gene TRBV18; tentatively, D is TRBD1 (5 bases). Germline CDR1 is KGHSH and CDR2 is LQKENI. This CDR3 is built from 17 residues. V was shortened by 2 bases and J by 10 bases, with 26 bases between the two germline ends. The CDR3 loop is CASSPTVTAVRSSGAFF. The CDR3 region has the DNA TGTGCCAGCTCACCAACCGTGACAGCCGTCCGCTCCAGCGGAGCTTTCTTT. The full variable domain, rest sourced from reference TRBV18 and TRBJ1-1, is NAGVMQNPRHLVRRRGQEARLRCSPMKGHSHVYWYRQLPEEGLKFMVYLQKENIIDESGMPKERFSAEFPKEGPSILRIQQVVRGDSAAYFCASSPTVTAVRSSGAFFGQGTRLTVV.

The chain joins TRBV9 to TRBJ2-7, with D unresolved. The CDR3 extends over 11 amino acids. Trimming left V 1 base short and J 5 bases short, with 4 bases between. Germline CDR1 reads SGDLS; CDR2 reads YYNGEE. CDR3 DNA sequence: TGTGCCAGCAGCGTAACAGACGAGCAGTACTTC. Amino acid sequence: CASSVTDEQYF.

The chain uses TRBV4-1 and TRBJ2-5; TRBD2 might be the D (6 bases). The CDR3 length is 14 residues. Germline CDR1 and CDR2: MGHRA and YSYEKL. V was clipped by 4 bases and J by 5 bases, with 14 bases between them. For the CDR3, the DNA is TGCGCCAGCAGCCCACAGGAGGAGGGGGAGACCCAGTACTTC. Its protein product is CASSPQEEGETQYF.

V gene TRBV5-1 combines with J gene TRBJ2-3; unclear D gene. Germline-derived CDR1 and CDR2 are SGHRS and YFSETQ. The CDR3 runs 13 residues. With 2 bases removed from V and 4 bases from J, the gap between germline ends came to 8 bases. CDR3 in DNA: TGCGCCAGCAGCTTCCCCAAACCAGATACGCAGTATTTT. It specifies CASSFPKPDTQYF.

The V call is TRBV7-8, the J call TRBJ2-3, with a weak D call TRBD2 (6 bases). The V gene's germline CDR1 is SGHVS and CDR2 FQNEAQ. V lost 1 base to trimming and J lost 9 bases, with 17 bases between them. This CDR3 contains 15 residues. The CDR3 loop is CASSLEGTASPTQYF. CDR3 DNA sequence: TGTGCCAGCAGCTTAGAGGGGACTGCCAGTCCGACGCAGTATTTT.

This clone has just a few counts. The chain is built from TRBV19 and TRBJ1-6; TRBD1 agrees at 12 bases. Germline V lookup: CDR1 LNHDA, CDR2 SQIVND (reference sequence). V was pared by 6 bases and J by 10 bases, with 7 bases of the junction left unmatched. The CDR3 runs 15 residues. CDR3 sequence reads: CASSRDRGPESPLHF. As DNA, the CDR3 is TGTGCCAGTAGCCGGGACAGGGGGCCCGAATCACCCCTCCACTTT.

The chain combines TRBV9 with TRBJ2-7; D is uncertain. With 0 bases removed from V and 3 bases from J, the gap between germline ends came to 10 bases. Per germline, CDR1 SGDLS and CDR2 YYNGEE. This CDR3 has 14 amino acids. In DNA form, the CDR3 reads TGTGCCAGCAGCGTAGACCTGGGCAGCTACGAGCAGTACTTC. It specifies CASSVDLGSYEQYF.

This clone was detected once. The genes are TRBV4-1 and TRBJ2-2, with D possibly matching TRBD2 (5 bases). CDR3 length equals 14 residues. Germline CDR1 reads MGHRA; CDR2 reads YSYEKL. Deletions cut 4 bases from V and 1 base from J, with 7 bases between. DNA for the CDR3: TGCGCCAGCAGCCGTGGACTGAACACCGGGGAGCTGTTTTTT. As protein: CASSRGLNTGELFF.

CDR3 in amino acids: CASSQDRGQPQHF. CDR3 nucleotide sequence: TGTGCCAGCAGCCAGGACAGGGGACAGCCCCAGCATTTT. The rearrangement joins TRBV6-6 to TRBJ1-5; 9 bases agree with TRBD1. The CDR3 is made up of 13 amino acids. The V gene's germline CDR1 is MNHNY and CDR2 SVGAGI (reference sequence). Trimming took 6 bases from V and 7 from J; bases not matched to a gene: 4.

This chain uses TRBV5-4 with TRBJ2-7, with TRBD2 matching over 10 bases. V was clipped by 0 bases and J by 12 bases; unmatched bases: 6. Germline CDR1 is SGHNT and CDR2 is YYREEE (reference sequence). CDR3 size: 13 residues. This chain's CDR3 is CASSLGSGGLAYF. CDR3 sequence (DNA): TGTGCCAGCAGCTTGGGTAGCGGGGGGCTGGCGTACTTC.

This clone was seen only once. The chain recombines TRBV29-1 with TRBJ2-3; TRBD1 might be the D (5 bases). Trimming cost V 4 bases and J 2 bases, with 10 bases left between them. The CDR3 totals 13 residues. Per the germline V gene, CDR1 is SQVTM and CDR2 is ANQGSEA. The CDR3 protein is CSVVGPNTDTQYF. In DNA form, the CDR3 reads TGCAGCGTTGTGGGGCCAAACACAGATACGCAGTATTTT.

This rearrangement joins TRBV29-1 to TRBJ2-7; no reliable D call. V was clipped by 0 bases and J by 1 base, with 7 bases between them. Germline V gene sequence: CDR1 SQVTM, CDR2 ANQGSEA. CDR3 size: 13 residues. The DNA for the CDR3 is TGCAGCGTTGAAGATCAGGTTTCCTACGAGCAGTACTTC. Translation gives CSVEDQVSYEQYF.

The chain links TRBV2 to TRBJ2-4; TRBD1 matches 8 bases. Germline assignment: CDR1 SNHLY and CDR2 FYNNEI. Trimming cost V 5 bases and J 3 bases; bases outside gene matches: 9. The CDR3 has 16 residues. The CDR3 coding sequence is TGTGCCAGCAGTATACTCAGGGGGCCGGGCAAAAACATTCAGTACTTC. This translates into CASSILRGPGKNIQYF.

DNA of the CDR3: TGTGCCAGCAGCTATCTGGACAGGCCCCAGCATTTT. Translating it yields CASSYLDRPQHF. The gene calls are TRBV7-2 and TRBJ1-5, with a tentative D call TRBD1 (6 bases). The CDR3 is 12 residues long. The germline V gene has CDR1 SGHTA and CDR2 FQGNSA. V lost 4 bases, J lost 9 bases, and 10 bases lay in between.

The rearrangement joins TRBV11-2 to TRBJ2-1, with 8 bases aligning to TRBD1. V lost 5 bases, J lost 6 bases, and 9 bases stayed unmatched. CDR1 is SGHAT, CDR2 FQNNGV, per germline. The CDR3 has 15 amino acids. The CDR3 is CASSLPDRVTNEQFF. The DNA of the CDR3 is TGTGCCAGCAGCCTGCCGGACAGGGTAACCAATGAGCAGTTCTTC.

The chain carries TRBV15 and TRBJ1-1; D call uncertain. There are 12 residues in the CDR3. The V gene's germline CDR1 is LNHNV and CDR2 YYDKDF (reference sequence). V was clipped by 0 bases and J by 10 bases, with 9 bases between them. The CDR3 DNA follows: TGTGCCACCAGCAGAGATGGAGTGGGAGCTTTCTTT. Translated: CATSRDGVGAFF.

This chain connects TRBV7-3 to TRBJ2-3, with D uncertain. There are 13 residues in the CDR3. V lost 5 bases, J lost 2 bases, and 8 bases lay in between. Looked up from germline, CDR1 is SGHTA and CDR2 is FQGTGA. The CDR3 sequence is CASSLGPTDTQYF. DNA of the CDR3: TGTGCCAGCAGCCTCGGCCCCACAGATACGCAGTATTTT.

The chain combines TRBV5-1 with TRBJ2-6; 8 nucleotides agree with TRBD1. The CDR3 loop spans 18 amino acids. Germline V gene lookup returns CDR1 SGHRS and CDR2 YFSETQ. The trim removed 2 bases at V and 3 bases at J, leaving 10 bases unmatched. The CDR3 DNA is TGCGCCAGCAGCTTACACCCGACAGGGGAGCGTGGGGCCAACGTCCTGACTTTC. Protein: CASSLHPTGERGANVLTF.

This rearrangement joins TRBV13 to TRBJ2-1; 8 bases fit TRBD2. The CDR3 runs to 16 residues. The V and J ends lost 0 bases and 4 bases, in that order; junction bases with no gene match: 5. CDR1 PRHDT and CDR2 FYEKMQ come from the germline V gene (reference sequence). CDR3 in amino acids: CASSLGRGGSYNEQFF. The CDR3, as DNA: TGTGCCAGCAGCTTAGGTCGGGGGGGGTCATACAATGAGCAGTTCTTC. Combining the CDR3 with reference TRBV13 and TRBJ2-1 gives the whole variable domain AAGVIQSPRHLIKEKRETATLKCYPIPRHDTVYWYQQGPGQDPQFLISFYEKMQSDKGSIPDRFSAQQFSDYHSELNMSSLELGDSALYFCASSLGRGGSYNEQFFGPGTRLTVL.

The DNA for the CDR3 is TGTGCCAGCAGTGACCCCTCCCGAGCCAAAAACATTCAGTACTTC. It specifies CASSDPSRAKNIQYF. J is TRBJ2-4 and V is TRBV6-1; no definite D call. V lost 3 bases, J lost 0 bases, and 9 bases lay in between. CDR1 is MNHNS, CDR2 SASEGT, per germline. This CDR3 is 15 amino acids long.

V gene TRBV14 combines with J gene TRBJ2-6; D is undetermined. CDR3 size: 15 residues. Germline V gene sequence: CDR1 SGHDN, CDR2 FVKESK. Trimming stripped 5 bases from V and 0 bases from J, with 8 bases between. CDR3 sequence: CASSAIFSGANVLTF. The CDR3 nucleotides read TGTGCCAGCAGCGCCATATTCTCTGGGGCCAACGTCCTGACTTTC.

This chain connects TRBV10-3 to TRBJ2-7; tentative D call: TRBD1 (5 bases). Germline V gene data show CDR1 as ENHRY and CDR2 as SYGVKD. Deletions cut 4 bases from V and 4 bases from J, with 8 bases between. The length of the CDR3 is 12 residues. CDR3 DNA sequence: TGTGCCATCAGTGCCCAGGGTTACGAGCAGTACTTC. Amino acids: CAISAQGYEQYF.